These 20 T cell receptor beta chains came from one sample sequenced in a study of T cell changes during pregnancy in multiple sclerosis. Measured with immunoSEQ multiplex PCR; TCRdb has only the in-frame clones, and not every one. The sample has tens of thousands of clones; over 80% are singletons. Material: peripheral blood, obtained before pregnancy. The receptors were sampled from a female donor with multiple sclerosis, enrolled in a pregnancy study.

The chain uses TRBV6-1 and TRBJ2-7, with 11 nucleotides matching TRBD2. Germline CDR1 is MNHNS and CDR2 is SASEGT. J gave up 6 bases and V 2 bases, and 6 bases lay outside the gene matches. This CDR3 has 15 amino acids. For the CDR3, the DNA is TGTGCCAGCAGTGAAACCACTAGCGGGAGCGGCGAGCAGTACTTC. Translation gives CASSETTSGSGEQYF.

Here the CDR3 reads CASSAWEVTSYEQYF. The CDR3 DNA reads as TGTGCCAGCAGTGCCTGGGAGGTCACCTCCTACGAGCAGTACTTC. This chain connects TRBV6-6 to TRBJ2-7; tentatively, D is TRBD2 (6 bases). V was trimmed by 5 bases and J by 0 bases, leaving 14 bases between them. This CDR3 is 15 amino acids long. CDR1 and CDR2 (germline): MNHNY, SVGAGI (reference sequence).

The chain carries TRBV7-9 and TRBJ2-2; D uncertain. The V end was cut by 6 bases, the J end by 4 bases, with 9 bases between. CDR1 SEHNR and CDR2 FQNEAQ come from the germline V gene (reference sequence). There are 13 residues in the CDR3. CDR3 DNA sequence: TGTGCCAGCAGGGAATCGGGCACCGGGGAGCTGTTTTTT. It encodes CASRESGTGELFF.

Only a few counts were recorded for this clone. This chain links TRBV2 with TRBJ1-1; D is unresolved. The CDR3 spans 16 residues. The V end lost 6 bases, the J end lost 0 bases, and 17 bases lay between the germline ends. Germline V gene sequence: CDR1 SNHLY, CDR2 FYNNEI. The CDR3 nucleotides read TGTGCCAGCAGCCCCTTTGGCGCAGACATGAACACTGAAGCTTTCTTT. It specifies CASSPFGADMNTEAFF.

J is TRBJ1-5 and V is TRBV30; no reliable D call. V lost 2 bases, J lost 4 bases, and 15 bases lay in between. CDR1 GTSNPN and CDR2 SVGIG come from the germline V gene (reference sequence). The CDR3 is 15 residues long. The DNA for the CDR3 is TGTGCCTGGAGTCATGGTTCGGGGAGAAATCAGCCCCAGCATTTT. It codes for CAWSHGSGRNQPQHF.

This rearrangement joins TRBV11-1 to TRBJ2-1, with D maybe TRBD2 (5 bases). The CDR3 sequence is 14 residues long. The V and J ends lost 0 bases and 6 bases respectively, with 9 bases between them. Germline CDR1 reads SGHAT; CDR2 reads FQDESV (reference sequence). The DNA for the CDR3 is TGTGCCAGCAGCTTAGCACTAGACGTCAATGAGCAGTTCTTC. This sequence encodes CASSLALDVNEQFF.

The chain has TRBV18 and TRBJ1-4; D remains ambiguous. The germline gives CDR1 KGHSH, CDR2 LQKENI. The CDR3 covers 16 residues. V was shortened by 3 bases and J by 0 bases, with 11 bases between the two germline ends. The CDR3 region has the DNA TGTGCCAGCTCACCCCGAACGAGTACAACTAATGAAAAACTGTTTTTT. As protein: CASSPRTSTTNEKLFF.

The chain combines TRBV6-5 with TRBJ2-7; 12 bases align to TRBD1. This CDR3 has 13 residues. The germline V gene encodes CDR1 MNHEY and CDR2 SVGAGI. The trim removed 5 bases at V and 7 bases at J, leaving 3 bases unmatched. CDR3 sequence reads: CASSRDRGREQYF. CDR3 DNA: TGTGCCAGCAGTAGGGACAGGGGGCGGGAGCAGTACTTC.

The chain is built from TRBV12-5 and TRBJ2-5; D perhaps matches TRBD1 (5 bases). The germline V gene encodes CDR1 LGHNT and CDR2 FRNRAP. This CDR3 region has 14 residues. The V gene lost 3 bases and the J gene lost 5 bases, with 13 bases spanning the gap. The CDR3 nucleotides read TGTGCTAGTGGTTTTCAGGGTGGGTTGGAGACCCAGTACTTC. As protein: CASGFQGGLETQYF.

This clone came up once. This chain connects TRBV13 to TRBJ2-3, with 9 bases fitting TRBD2. Germline lookup yields CDR1 PRHDT and CDR2 FYEKMQ (reference sequence). This CDR3 spans 15 amino acids. V shed 5 bases and J 3 bases; nucleotides not matched to a gene: 6. CDR3 DNA: TGTGCCAGCAGCCCCGGGCGGGAGGGGACAGATACGCAGTATTTT. Encoded protein: CASSPGREGTDTQYF.

This chain joins TRBV19 and TRBJ2-1; a possible D gene is TRBD1 (6 bases). The CDR3 runs 14 residues. The V gene lost 4 bases and the J gene lost 8 bases, with 15 bases spanning the gap. Germline lookup yields CDR1 LNHDA and CDR2 SQIVND (reference sequence). Here the CDR3 reads CASSTFGGTYEQFF. The CDR3 nucleotides read TGTGCCAGTAGTACCTTTGGGGGCACCTATGAGCAGTTCTTC.

The chain couples TRBV11-1 to TRBJ2-5; TRBD1 aligns across 7 bases. Trimming at V came to 5 bases and at J to 5 bases, leaving 14 bases not matched to a gene. CDR1 and CDR2 (germline): SGHAT, FQDESV (reference sequence). CDR3 length equals 16 residues. CDR3 region: CASSPRTGLVGETQYF. CDR3 DNA sequence: TGTGCCAGCAGCCCCCGGACAGGCCTGGTTGGTGAGACCCAGTACTTC. Using reference TRBV11-1 and TRBJ2-5 for the parts outside the CDR3, the full variable domain is EAEVAQSPRYKITEKSQAVAFWCDPISGHATLYWYRQILGQGPELLVQFQDESVVDDSQLPKDRFSAERLKGVDSTLKIQPAELGDSAMYLCASSPRTGLVGETQYFGPGTRLLVL.

The chain links TRBV5-1 to TRBJ2-7, with a tentative D call TRBD2 (5 bases). Germline values: CDR1 SGHRS, CDR2 YFSETQ. This CDR3 spans 13 amino acids. V gave up 4 bases and J gave up 0 bases, with 8 bases separating them. This CDR3 is CASSAGPSYEQYF. In nucleotides, the CDR3 is TGCGCCAGCAGCGCGGGCCCCTCCTACGAGCAGTACTTC.

This chain uses TRBV5-4 with TRBJ1-2, with D unclear. V lost 3 bases and J lost 2, with 14 bases in between. This CDR3 is 15 amino acids long. The germline V gene has CDR1 SGHNT and CDR2 YYREEE (reference sequence). Written as DNA, the CDR3 is TGTGCCAGCAGCTCTGGGCCAGATGGGAACTATGGCTACACCTTC. Its protein is CASSSGPDGNYGYTF.

The chain joins TRBV7-2 to TRBJ1-5, with a possible D match to TRBD1 (6 bases). CDR1 and CDR2 (germline): SGHTA, FQGNSA. Trimming pared 5 bases from V and 4 bases from J, leaving 12 bases between. The CDR3 consists of 14 residues. The DNA for the CDR3 is TGTGCCAGCAGCCCCACGGACAGAAATCAGCCCCAGCATTTT. It yields the protein CASSPTDRNQPQHF.

This clone was picked up one time. The chain has TRBV2 and TRBJ2-1, with a possible D match to TRBD2 (7 bases). Germline V gene sequence: CDR1 SNHLY, CDR2 FYNNEI. Deletions cut 6 bases from V and 3 bases from J, with 12 bases between. There are 14 residues in the CDR3. CDR3 bases: TGTGCCAGCAGCAGGGAGGGGGGCTACAATGAGCAGTTCTTC. Translation: CASSREGGYNEQFF.

This clone was detected only once. The rearrangement uses TRBV18 and TRBJ2-3; a possible D gene is TRBD2 (6 bases). CDR1 and CDR2 (germline): KGHSH, LQKENI. Deletions cut 4 bases from V and 1 base from J, with 12 bases between. The CDR3 length is 15 residues. CDR3 region: CASSQRESGTDTQYF. In DNA form, the CDR3 reads TGTGCCAGCTCACAACGGGAGTCGGGCACAGATACGCAGTATTTT.

This clone was seen a few times. The rearrangement links TRBV6-1 to TRBJ1-1, with D unclear. CDR1 is MNHNS, CDR2 SASEGT, per germline. This CDR3 has 13 amino acids. V was shortened by 4 bases and J by 0 bases, with 6 bases between the two germline ends. CDR3: CASSAGMNTEAFF. CDR3 nucleotides: TGTGCCAGCAGTGCGGGAATGAACACTGAAGCTTTCTTT.

The chain carries TRBV4-3 and TRBJ1-1; D unresolved. V dropped 0 bases and J dropped 3 bases, with 5 bases sitting between them. Germline-derived CDR1 and CDR2 are LGHNA and YSLEER. The CDR3 loop spans 13 amino acids. CDR3 in amino acids: CASSQEAHTEAFF. CDR3 bases: TGCGCCAGCAGCCAAGAAGCCCACACTGAAGCTTTCTTT.

This chain joins TRBV18 and TRBJ2-7, with D maybe TRBD2 (5 bases). Germline V gene data show CDR1 as KGHSH and CDR2 as LQKENI. The CDR3 has 13 amino acids. V lost 2 bases to trimming and J lost 3 bases, with 8 bases between them. CDR3 amino acids: CASSPVEGYEQYF. The CDR3, as DNA: TGTGCCAGCTCACCAGTTGAGGGCTACGAGCAGTACTTC.